What follows are 32 T cell receptor beta chains derived from one specimen sequenced in a study of technical replicates of blood from several donors. Sequencing used immunoSEQ multiplex PCR; TCRdb keeps in-frame clones, though not all of them. This table has around 83,000 clones, 90% to 95% appearing once. What was sequenced was T cells isolated from PBMCs. The receptors originated from a human donor in good health.

This clone was seen a handful of times. Within the sample, other DNA sequences also encode this same CDR3. V usage is TRBV6-5 and J usage is TRBJ1-5; 10 bases match TRBD1. This CDR3 spans 16 amino acids. V lost 3 bases and J lost 2; bases outside the gene matches: 4. Germline CDR1 and CDR2: MNHEY and SVGAGI. CDR3 loop: CASSYSGTGGNQPQHF. The DNA of the CDR3 is TGTGCCAGCAGTTATTCGGGGACAGGGGGCAATCAGCCCCAGCATTTT.

This clone has only a few counts. The rearrangement uses TRBV5-4 and TRBJ1-1; D uncertain. The CDR3 runs 13 residues. Trimming pared 4 bases from V and 3 bases from J, leaving 10 bases between. The germline CDR1 and CDR2 sequences are SGHNT and YYREEE (reference sequence). The DNA for the CDR3 is TGTGCCAGCAGCCCAAAACTGGACACTGAAGCTTTCTTT. It specifies CASSPKLDTEAFF.

The chain links TRBV5-1 to TRBJ1-1; 7 positions agree with TRBD1. V shed 4 bases, J shed 2 bases, and the junction held 8 bases outside the gene matches. Germline-derived CDR1 and CDR2 are SGHRS and YFSETQ. CDR3 length equals 15 residues. CDR3 sequence: CASSGKGTDNTEAFF. The CDR3 nucleotides are TGCGCCAGCAGCGGTAAGGGGACAGACAACACTGAAGCTTTCTTT.

The chain combines TRBV19 with TRBJ1-2; D possibly corresponds to TRBD1 (6 bases). CDR1 and CDR2 from the germline V gene are LNHDA and SQIVND (reference sequence). Trimming took off 3 bases at V and 8 bases at J, with 10 bases between the two ends. The CDR3 consists of 12 residues. CDR3 nucleotide sequence: TGTGCCAGTAGTATGCGGGGGCAAGGCTACACCTTC. This translates into CASSMRGQGYTF.

This chain links TRBV9 with TRBJ2-1; 10 bases agree with TRBD2. V lost 7 bases and J lost 9; bases outside the gene matches: 7. Per germline, CDR1 SGDLS and CDR2 YYNGEE. CDR3 length: 13 residues. CDR3 sequence reads: CASGAGGVIEQFF. The CDR3 coding sequence is TGTGCCAGCGGAGCGGGGGGGGTGATTGAGCAGTTCTTC.

This sequence joins TRBV29-1 and TRBJ1-3; 10 positions agree with TRBD1. The CDR3 spans 16 residues. Per the germline V gene, CDR1 is SQVTM and CDR2 is ANQGSEA. Trimming removed 6 bases from V and 3 bases from J; junction bases left unmatched: 11. Written as DNA, the CDR3 is TGCAGCGTCTGGGACAGGGGCGCCGGAGGTGGAAACACCATATATTTT. Translation: CSVWDRGAGGGNTIYF.

V gene TRBV11-2 combines with J gene TRBJ2-1; 8 bases fit TRBD1. This CDR3 region has 15 residues. J was trimmed by 2 bases and V by 5 bases; bases with no gene match: 5. Germline-derived CDR1 and CDR2 are SGHAT and FQNNGV. CDR3 protein: CASSHGQGPYNEQFF. The CDR3 region has the DNA TGTGCCAGCAGCCACGGACAGGGCCCCTACAATGAGCAGTTCTTC. Combining the CDR3 with reference TRBV11-2 and TRBJ2-1 gives the whole variable domain EAGVAQSPRYKIIEKRQSVAFWCNPISGHATLYWYQQILGQGPKLLIQFQNNGVVDDSQLPKDRFSAERLKGVDSTLKIQPAKLEDSAVYLCASSHGQGPYNEQFFGPGTRLTVL.

The V call is TRBV12-5, the J call TRBJ1-5, with 9 bases lining up with TRBD1. J was trimmed by 9 bases and V by 0 bases; bases with no gene match: 9. The CDR3 sequence is 16 residues long. Germline CDR1 and CDR2: LGHNT and FRNRAP. CDR3 DNA: TGTGCTAGTGGTTTGGTCTACGGGACAGGGTCCGGGCCCCAGCATTTT. The encoded protein is CASGLVYGTGSGPQHF.

The chain employs TRBV2 and TRBJ1-5; D is ambiguous. Trimming left V 2 bases short and J 6 bases short, with 11 bases between. The CDR3 consists of 14 residues. Germline lookup yields CDR1 SNHLY and CDR2 FYNNEI. CDR3 DNA: TGTGCCAGCAGTGAATCGGGTCGCCTTCAGCCCCAGCATTTT. The encoded protein is CASSESGRLQPQHF.

In its sample, this clone was seen once. J is TRBJ2-4 and V is TRBV5-4; 7 bases agree with TRBD2. The CDR3 covers 17 residues. V lost 1 base and J lost 1; bases outside the gene matches: 8. Looked up from germline, CDR1 is SGHNT and CDR2 is YYREEE (reference sequence). The chain's CDR3 is CASSLSSSGAAKNIQYF. CDR3 DNA: TGTGCCAGCAGCTTGTCATCAAGCGGGGCGGCCAAAAACATTCAGTACTTC.

The J gene is TRBJ2-1, the V gene TRBV19; D might be TRBD1 (6 bases). V gave up 7 bases and J gave up 1 base, with 11 bases separating them. CDR1 and CDR2 from the germline V gene are LNHDA and SQIVND (reference sequence). The CDR3 runs to 14 residues. The CDR3 here is CASTPTGSYNEQFF. In nucleotides, the CDR3 is TGTGCCAGTACCCCTACAGGGTCCTACAATGAGCAGTTCTTC.

This sequence joins TRBV7-8 and TRBJ2-7, with 10 nucleotides matching TRBD2. Trimming cost V 5 bases and J 2 bases; bases outside gene matches: 9. This CDR3 spans 16 amino acids. Germline lookup yields CDR1 SGHVS and CDR2 FQNEAQ. The CDR3 sequence is CASSSPLAGNPYEQYF. Written as DNA, the CDR3 is TGTGCCAGCAGCAGCCCACTAGCGGGGAACCCCTACGAGCAGTACTTC.

The gene calls are TRBV11-1 and TRBJ2-1; D might be TRBD2 (5 bases). The CDR3 length is 18 residues. Looked up from germline, CDR1 is SGHAT and CDR2 is FQDESV (reference sequence). Trimming pared 1 base from V and 3 bases from J, leaving 19 bases between. CDR3 amino acids: CASSLVIGMGGDYNEQFF. DNA for the CDR3: TGTGCCAGCAGCTTAGTCATCGGGATGGGCGGCGACTACAATGAGCAGTTCTTC.

The chain is built from TRBV6-1 and TRBJ2-7; 7 positions match TRBD1. The ends lost 4 bases at V and 3 bases at J; junction bases unmatched: 12. Germline CDR1 and CDR2: MNHNS and SASEGT. The CDR3 runs 16 residues. As DNA, the CDR3 is TGTGCCAGCAGTGCCGATCCGGGACAGAAATACTACGAGCAGTACTTC. Amino acid sequence: CASSADPGQKYYEQYF.

The V gene is TRBV30, the J gene TRBJ1-2; no firm D call. CDR1 is GTSNPN, CDR2 SVGIG, per germline (reference sequence). The CDR3 runs to 13 residues. The V and J ends lost 2 bases and 4 bases respectively, with 11 bases between them. CDR3 region: CAWSNGRFYGYTF. The DNA for the CDR3 is TGTGCCTGGAGTAATGGCAGATTCTATGGCTACACCTTC.

The chain couples TRBV20-1 to TRBJ1-1; D is unclear. The CDR3 extends over 11 amino acids. Trimming removed 6 bases from V and 6 bases from J, with 11 bases in between. CDR1 DFQATT and CDR2 SNEGSKA come from the germline V gene (reference sequence). CDR3 protein: CSADIGAEAFF. CDR3 in DNA: TGCAGTGCCGATATCGGGGCTGAAGCTTTCTTT.

The chain couples TRBV2 to TRBJ2-2; TRBD2 agrees at 10 bases. This CDR3 region has 15 residues. Germline lookup yields CDR1 SNHLY and CDR2 FYNNEI. V lost 8 bases and J lost 5; bases outside the gene matches: 8. CDR3 sequence (DNA): TGTGCCAGCCCGAAGCGGGAGGGCGATACCGGGGAGCTGTTTTTT. Translating it yields CASPKREGDTGELFF.

This chain joins TRBV7-9 and TRBJ2-1; D is undetermined. Germline V gene sequence: CDR1 SEHNR, CDR2 FQNEAQ (reference sequence). The CDR3 has 13 amino acids. V shed 1 base and J shed 11 bases, with 12 bases lying between them. The CDR3: CASSLVGTLKQFF. The DNA for the CDR3 is TGTGCCAGCAGCTTAGTGGGCACCTTGAAGCAGTTCTTC.

This sequence joins TRBV4-1 and TRBJ2-7; tentatively, D is TRBD1 (5 bases). CDR1 MGHRA and CDR2 YSYEKL come from the germline V gene. V was shortened by 1 base and J by 4 bases, with 20 bases between the two germline ends. CDR3 length equals 17 residues. The CDR3 DNA follows: TGCGCCAGCAGCCAAGGGGCTTTAGGGGAAGGGTTATACGAGCAGTACTTC. This codes for CASSQGALGEGLYEQYF.

This chain links TRBV27 with TRBJ2-5, with 15 bases fitting TRBD2. Germline V gene lookup returns CDR1 MNHEY and CDR2 SMNVEV (reference sequence). The junction had 23 bases not matched to a gene; V was cut back by 5 bases and J by 1 base. The length of the CDR3 is 23 residues. The CDR3: CASSPIVGLAGGPQRPFQETQYF. In DNA form, the CDR3 reads TGTGCCAGCAGTCCCATAGTCGGACTAGCGGGAGGGCCTCAACGCCCCTTCCAAGAGACCCAGTACTTC.

V and J are TRBV27 and TRBJ1-2; TRBD1 is a possible D gene (5 bases). The V gene's germline CDR1 is MNHEY and CDR2 SMNVEV (reference sequence). The CDR3 is 16 amino acids. With 3 bases removed from V and 2 bases from J, the gap between germline ends came to 16 bases. Here the CDR3 reads CASSLRYGGENYGYTF. DNA for the CDR3: TGTGCCAGCAGTTTGCGATACGGGGGGGAGAACTATGGCTACACCTTC.

A note on this clone: A junction boundary mismatches the germline segment, possibly from a read error. The CDR3 loop reads CATSSRYTGELFF. In DNA form, the CDR3 reads TGCGCCACCAGTTCACGGTACACCGGGGAGCTGTTTTTT. The chain employs TRBV25-1 and TRBJ2-2; no clear D gene. This CDR3 region has 13 residues. Germline V lookup: CDR1 MGHDK, CDR2 SYGVNS.

The genes are TRBV4-1 and TRBJ1-2; D is unclear. Germline V gene data show CDR1 as MGHRA and CDR2 as YSYEKL. The CDR3 has 13 residues. Trimming cost V 6 bases and J 4 bases, with 12 bases left between them. Here the CDR3 DNA reads TGCGCCAGCAGAGGAGTCCGAACCTATGGCTACACCTTC. It codes for CASRGVRTYGYTF.

The genes are TRBV6-5 and TRBJ1-2, with D maybe TRBD1 (6 bases). Germline assignment: CDR1 MNHEY and CDR2 SVGAGI. Trimming cost V 8 bases and J 8 bases, with 12 bases left between them. CDR3 size: 11 residues. The CDR3 sequence: CASGLTGGYTF. CDR3 in DNA: TGTGCCAGCGGACTGACAGGCGGCTACACCTTC.

The gene calls are TRBV5-6 and TRBJ2-2; weak D call: TRBD1 (6 bases). The CDR3 runs 19 residues. Germline CDR1 and CDR2: SGHDT and YYEEEE. V was trimmed by 0 bases and J by 0 bases, leaving 18 bases between them. The CDR3 nucleotides read TGTGCCAGCAGCTTGGGGCCAGGGGACAAAACAACGAACACCGGGGAGCTGTTTTTT. This sequence encodes CASSLGPGDKTTNTGELFF.

This chain uses TRBV29-1 with TRBJ1-1; D not certain. The CDR3 is 10 amino acids. Germline V gene data show CDR1 as SQVTM and CDR2 as ANQGSEA. Trimming shortened V by 4 bases and J by 7 bases, and 7 bases separated the two germline ends. DNA for the CDR3: TGCAGCGTTGTTAAGCTTGAAGCTTTCTTT. This encodes CSVVKLEAFF.

The chain uses TRBV7-2 and TRBJ1-2; a weak D match, TRBD1 (5 bases). The CDR3 consists of 15 residues. V was pared by 1 base and J by 0 bases, with 9 bases between. Germline CDR1 is SGHTA and CDR2 is FQGNSA. The CDR3, as DNA: TGTGCCAGCAGCTTAGTGTCAGGGTCTAACTATGGCTACACCTTC. Encoded protein: CASSLVSGSNYGYTF.

Here the CDR3 reads CASSSIRGRAYNEQFF. The CDR3, as DNA: TGTGCCAGCAGCTCCATAAGAGGCAGGGCATACAATGAGCAGTTCTTC. J is TRBJ2-1 and V is TRBV11-2; a weak D match, TRBD1 (5 bases). There are 16 residues in the CDR3. Germline CDR1 reads SGHAT; CDR2 reads FQNNGV. V lost 4 bases and J lost 4, with 17 bases in between.

This sequence joins TRBV5-1 and TRBJ2-7, with 10 bases fitting TRBD1. The CDR3 loop spans 14 amino acids. With V trimmed by 5 bases and J by 6 bases, 8 bases remained unmatched. Germline V gene data show CDR1 as SGHRS and CDR2 as YFSETQ. The CDR3 sequence is CASSSGTGVFEQYF. In nucleotides, the CDR3 is TGCGCCAGCAGTTCCGGGACAGGGGTTTTCGAGCAGTACTTC.

The CDR3 sequence: CASSLSSGTYEQYF. Here the CDR3 DNA reads TGTGCCAGCAGCTTATCATCAGGAACCTACGAGCAGTACTTC. The J gene is TRBJ2-7, the V gene TRBV11-3; D gene ambiguous. From germline, CDR1 is SGHNT and CDR2 YENEEA. The CDR3 totals 14 residues. The V gene lost 2 bases and the J gene lost 2 bases, with 10 bases spanning the gap.

This rearrangement joins TRBV5-4 to TRBJ2-1, with TRBD2 as a possible D gene (6 bases). Between the trimmed V and J ends, which lost 0 bases and 5 bases, there was a span of 15 bases. CDR3 length: 16 residues. Germline CDR1 and CDR2: SGHNT and YYREEE (reference sequence). The CDR3 nucleotides read TGTGCCAGCAGCTTGGCCGTGGGAGGCTCGAACAATGAGCAGTTCTTC. It encodes CASSLAVGGSNNEQFF. Complete variable domain (other parts from reference TRBV5-4 and TRBJ2-1): ETGVTQSPTHLIKTRGQQVTLRCSSQSGHNTVSWYQQALGQGPQFIFQYYREEENGRGNFPPRFSGLQFPNYSSELNVNALELDDSALYLCASSLAVGGSNNEQFFGPGTRLTVL.

The chain joins TRBV7-2 to TRBJ2-3, with 8 bases matching TRBD2. The J segment lost 2 bases and the V segment lost 2 bases, leaving 6 bases of the junction unmatched. This CDR3 spans 16 amino acids. The germline V gene has CDR1 SGHTA and CDR2 FQGNSA. CDR3 nucleotide sequence: TGTGCCAGCAGCTTAAACGGCGGGAGGAACACAGATACGCAGTATTTT. This codes for CASSLNGGRNTDTQYF.